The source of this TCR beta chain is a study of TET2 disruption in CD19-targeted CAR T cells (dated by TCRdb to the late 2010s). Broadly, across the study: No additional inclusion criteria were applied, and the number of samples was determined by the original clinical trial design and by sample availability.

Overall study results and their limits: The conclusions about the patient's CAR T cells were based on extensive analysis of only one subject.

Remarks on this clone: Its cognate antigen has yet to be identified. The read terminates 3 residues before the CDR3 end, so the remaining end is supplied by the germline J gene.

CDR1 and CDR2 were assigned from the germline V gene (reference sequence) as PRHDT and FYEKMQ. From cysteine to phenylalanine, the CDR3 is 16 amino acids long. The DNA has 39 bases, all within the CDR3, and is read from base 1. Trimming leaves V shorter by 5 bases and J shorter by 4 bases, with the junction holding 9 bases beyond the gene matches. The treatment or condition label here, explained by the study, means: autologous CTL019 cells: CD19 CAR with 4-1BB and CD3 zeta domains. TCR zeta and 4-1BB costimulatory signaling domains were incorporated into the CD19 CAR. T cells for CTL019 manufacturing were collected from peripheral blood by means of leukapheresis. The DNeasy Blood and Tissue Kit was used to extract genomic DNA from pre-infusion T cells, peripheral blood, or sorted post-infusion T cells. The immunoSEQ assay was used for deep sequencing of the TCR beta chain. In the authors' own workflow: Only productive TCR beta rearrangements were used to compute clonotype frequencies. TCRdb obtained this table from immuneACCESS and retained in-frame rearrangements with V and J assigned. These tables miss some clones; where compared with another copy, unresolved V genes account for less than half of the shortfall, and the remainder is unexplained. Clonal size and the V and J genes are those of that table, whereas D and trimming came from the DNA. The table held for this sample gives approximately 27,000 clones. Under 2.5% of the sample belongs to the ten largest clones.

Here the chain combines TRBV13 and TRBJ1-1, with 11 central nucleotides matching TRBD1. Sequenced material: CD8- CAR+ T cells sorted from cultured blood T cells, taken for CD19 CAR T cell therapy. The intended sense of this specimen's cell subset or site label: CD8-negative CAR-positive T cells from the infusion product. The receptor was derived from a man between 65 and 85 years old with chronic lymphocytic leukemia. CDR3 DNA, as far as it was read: TGTGCCAGCAGCCTGGACAGGGGGCACCTAGGCACTGAA. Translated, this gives CASSLDRGHLGTE. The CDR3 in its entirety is CASSLDRGHLGTEAFF.